What follows is one TCR beta chain and its context. Its antigen remains unknown. These data come from a study of cytomegalovirus exposure and HLA in healthy donors. This CDR3 is 16 amino acids long. CDR1 and CDR2 from the germline V gene are MGHRA and YSYEKL. V was clipped by 1 base and J by 7 bases; unmatched bases: 7. Findings and caveats of the study: TCR beta chains numbering more than 150 were designated cytomegalovirus-associated. Per a prior analysis, the majority of TCR beta V segments were productive roughly 90% or roughly 30% of the time.

PCR involved 60 Vbeta and 13 Jbeta primers. Measured with immunoSEQ multiplex PCR; TCRdb has only the in-frame clones, and not every one. Here the sample spans about 140,000 clones, over 65% being singletons. The V call is TRBV4-1, the J call TRBJ2-1, with 10 bases identical to TRBD2. Material for sequencing was PBMCs. The TCR originated in a woman under 40 in good health and CMV-seronegative. CDR3 in DNA: TGCGCCAGCAGCCAAGGTTTTAGCGGGGGGTTTAATGAGCAGTTCTTC. It is translated as CASSQGFSGGFNEQFF.